The 30 T cell receptor beta chains listed next were all sequenced from one sample in a study of OX40 agonist ivuxolimab in advanced cancers. This table comes from immunoSEQ multiplex PCR, and its TCRdb copy is limited to in-frame clones, with some not included. The sample holds under 100,000 clones; 84% are singletons and the top ten take around 5%. Here the sequenced sample was CD4+ or CD8+ T cells sorted from blood, taken in a trial of the OX40 agonist ivuxolimab. These receptors came from an adult with an advanced solid tumor such as melanoma, head and neck, liver or kidney cancer.

The chain uses TRBV9 and TRBJ1-1; the D is unclear. This CDR3 spans 13 amino acids. CDR1 and CDR2 (germline): SGDLS, YYNGEE. V was trimmed by 4 bases and J by 3 bases, leaving 10 bases between them. CDR3 protein: CASSPAQYTEAFF. The CDR3 coding sequence is TGTGCCAGCAGCCCAGCTCAGTACACTGAAGCTTTCTTT.

A note on this clone: The same CDR3 also results from other DNA sequences found in this sample. This chain connects TRBV27 to TRBJ2-3, with D possibly being TRBD2 (6 bases). Germline V CDR1 and CDR2: MNHEY, SMNVEV (reference sequence). CDR3 length: 14 residues. The ends were cut back, 5 bases at V and 2 bases at J, with 11 bases in the middle. The CDR3 DNA reads TGTGCCAGCAGTCTCCGGGACTCCACAGATACGCAGTATTTT. Translated: CASSLRDSTDTQYF.

This chain joins TRBV15 and TRBJ2-6; 7 nucleotides line up with TRBD1. The CDR3 runs to 19 residues. Germline assignment: CDR1 LNHNV and CDR2 YYDKDF (reference sequence). V lost 5 bases, J lost 0 bases, and 13 bases stayed unmatched. The CDR3 sequence: CATSPTRQGRGSGANVLTF. The CDR3 DNA follows: TGTGCCACCAGCCCAACACGACAGGGAAGGGGCTCTGGGGCCAACGTCCTGACTTTC. The full variable domain, its missing parts supplied by reference TRBV15 and TRBJ2-6, is DAMVIQNPRYQVTQFGKPVTLSCSQTLNHNVMYWYQQKSSQAPKLLFHYYDKDFNNEADTPDNFQSRRPNTSFCFLDIRSPGLGDTAMYLCATSPTRQGRGSGANVLTFGAGSRLTVL.

This chain uses TRBV13 with TRBJ2-1, with 10 bases fitting TRBD2. Germline CDR1 is PRHDT and CDR2 is FYEKMQ (reference sequence). The V gene end was trimmed by 5 bases and the J gene end by 4 bases; junction bases not matched to a gene: 8. The CDR3 is made up of 16 amino acids. The CDR3 nucleotides are TGTGCCAGCAGCGGGCTAGCGGGGGCTTGGTACAATGAGCAGTTCTTC. This encodes CASSGLAGAWYNEQFF.

This clone was seen just once. J is TRBJ2-3 and V is TRBV5-6, with TRBD2 matching 10 bases. With V trimmed by 0 bases and J by 1 base, 2 bases remained unmatched. Germline loops: CDR1 SGHDT, CDR2 YYEEEE. The CDR3 spans 16 residues. The CDR3 spells CASSLVAGGRTDTQYF. CDR3 DNA: TGTGCCAGCAGCTTGGTAGCGGGGGGCCGCACAGATACGCAGTATTTT. Supplemented by reference TRBV5-6 and TRBJ2-3, the full variable domain reads DAGVTQSPTHLIKTRGQQVTLRCSPKSGHDTVSWYQQALGQGPQFIFQYYEEEERQRGNFPDRFSGHQFPNYSSELNVNALLLGDSALYLCASSLVAGGRTDTQYFGPGTRLTVL.

A few counts support this clone. V gene TRBV27 combines with J gene TRBJ2-7; no firm D call. The CDR3 sequence is 14 residues long. V was clipped by 0 bases and J by 2 bases, with 8 bases between them. Per germline, CDR1 MNHEY and CDR2 SMNVEV (reference sequence). In DNA, the CDR3 is TGTGCCAGCAGTTTATCGAACCCCCCCTACGAGCAGTACTTC. It translates to CASSLSNPPYEQYF.

The rearrangement joins TRBV29-1 to TRBJ2-7, with D perhaps given as TRBD1 or TRBD2 (5 bases each). Deletions cut 5 bases from V and 2 bases from J, with 13 bases between. The germline gives CDR1 SQVTM, CDR2 ANQGSEA. There are 13 residues in the CDR3. The DNA of the CDR3 is TGCAGCGTTAAGGGACGGGAAACCTACGAGCAGTACTTC. Translating gives CSVKGRETYEQYF.

This chain links TRBV30 with TRBJ2-3; 10 nucleotides agree with TRBD2. V trimming: 1 base; J trimming: 3 bases; junction bases outside the gene matches: 16. The CDR3 is 19 amino acids. The germline V gene has CDR1 GTSNPN and CDR2 SVGIG (reference sequence). CDR3: CAWSGRERGGVRGTDTQYF. CDR3 sequence (DNA): TGTGCCTGGAGTGGCCGAGAGCGGGGGGGAGTTCGAGGTACAGATACGCAGTATTTT. Using reference TRBV30 and TRBJ2-3 for the parts outside the CDR3, the full variable domain is SQTIHQWPATLVQPVGSPLSLECTVEGTSNPNLYWYRQAAGRGLQLLFYSVGIGQISSEVPQNLSASRPQDRQFILSSKKLLLSDSGFYLCAWSGRERGGVRGTDTQYFGPGTRLTVL.

This chain joins TRBV27 and TRBJ2-1, with D maybe TRBD2 (6 bases). The CDR3 runs to 13 residues. V lost 8 bases and J 10 bases, leaving 18 bases between the germline ends. Germline assignment: CDR1 MNHEY and CDR2 SMNVEV (reference sequence). The CDR3 DNA is TGTGCCAGCCGTGGAGGGGTACAGGAAGAGCAGTTCTTC. It yields the protein CASRGGVQEEQFF.

The chain joins TRBV5-1 to TRBJ1-1; 9 bases are shared with TRBD1. Unmatched junction bases numbered 12, after V lost 2 bases and J lost 1 base. Germline CDR1 reads SGHRS; CDR2 reads YFSETQ. CDR3 size: 18 residues. The CDR3 DNA reads as TGCGCCAGCAGCTTCACTGGGACAGGGTCCCTTAAGAACACTGAAGCTTTCTTT. It is translated as CASSFTGTGSLKNTEAFF. The full variable domain, rest sourced from reference TRBV5-1 and TRBJ1-1, is KAGVTQTPRYLIKTRGQQVTLSCSPISGHRSVSWYQQTPGQGLQFLFEYFSETQRNKGNFPGRFSGRQFSNSRSEMNVSTLELGDSALYLCASSFTGTGSLKNTEAFFGQGTRLTVV.

The J gene is TRBJ2-3, the V gene TRBV19; D could derive from TRBD1 or TRBD2 (6 bases each). CDR1 and CDR2 from the germline V gene are LNHDA and SQIVND (reference sequence). The CDR3 is 13 amino acids. V was cut by 4 bases and J by 4 bases, with 9 bases left in between. The CDR3 nucleotides read TGTGCCAGTAGTACCCGGGGGCCAGATACGCAGTATTTT. As protein: CASSTRGPDTQYF.

This chain joins TRBV2 and TRBJ2-7, with D unclear. V lost 5 bases and J lost 6, with 8 bases in between. Germline V gene sequence: CDR1 SNHLY, CDR2 FYNNEI. The CDR3 runs to 11 residues. This CDR3 reads CASSREGEQYF. CDR3 nucleotides: TGTGCCAGCAGTAGGGAAGGCGAGCAGTACTTC.

The chain couples TRBV5-1 to TRBJ1-2; D perhaps matches TRBD1 (5 bases). The CDR3 has 15 residues. The V and J ends lost 2 bases and 5 bases respectively, with 16 bases between them. From germline, CDR1 is SGHRS and CDR2 YFSETQ. CDR3 in amino acids: CASSFIGQGEYGYTF. The CDR3 DNA is TGCGCCAGCAGCTTTATAGGCCAGGGAGAGTATGGCTACACCTTC. The variable domain in full, with the rest retrieved from reference TRBV5-1 and TRBJ1-2, is KAGVTQTPRYLIKTRGQQVTLSCSPISGHRSVSWYQQTPGQGLQFLFEYFSETQRNKGNFPGRFSGRQFSNSRSEMNVSTLELGDSALYLCASSFIGQGEYGYTFGSGTRLTVV.

The chain recombines TRBV7-2 with TRBJ1-2; TRBD1 aligns across 7 bases. The CDR3 covers 15 residues. The trim removed 3 bases at V and 1 base at J, leaving 5 bases unmatched. CDR1 and CDR2 (germline): SGHTA, FQGNSA. This chain's CDR3 is CASSFQQGLNYGYTF. The CDR3 DNA reads TGTGCCAGCAGCTTTCAACAGGGGCTTAACTATGGCTACACCTTC.

This clone was counted a single time. The chain combines TRBV6-5 with TRBJ1-5, with 10 bases identical to TRBD1. Germline V gives CDR1 MNHEY, CDR2 SVGAGI. V shed 5 bases and J 2 bases; nucleotides not matched to a gene: 3. CDR3 size: 15 residues. The CDR3 protein is CASSGTGEGNQPQHF. CDR3 in DNA: TGTGCCAGCAGTGGGACAGGGGAAGGCAATCAGCCCCAGCATTTT.

This clone occurred many times. V usage is TRBV18 and J usage is TRBJ2-5; D not certain. CDR3 length: 13 amino acids. Trimming cost V 4 bases and J 2 bases, with 8 bases left between them. CDR1 is KGHSH, CDR2 LQKENI, per germline. The CDR3 nucleotides are TGTGCCAGCTCACAGCTACAGCAAGAGACCCAGTACTTC. Its translation is CASSQLQQETQYF.

The V call is TRBV10-3, the J call TRBJ1-2, with TRBD1 matching 12 bases. The V gene's germline CDR1 is ENHRY and CDR2 SYGVKD. Germline trimming cut 4 bases from V and 8 bases from J; bases unmatched to any gene: 5. The CDR3 runs to 14 residues. CDR3 amino acids: CAISGTGTGGGYTF. In nucleotides, the CDR3 is TGTGCCATCAGTGGAACTGGGACAGGGGGCGGCTACACCTTC.

V is TRBV12-5 and J is TRBJ1-2, with 9 positions matching TRBD1. The CDR3 runs 16 residues. Germline CDR1 LGHNT, CDR2 FRNRAP. V gave up 2 bases and J gave up 4 bases; unmatched junction bases: 8. Written as DNA, the CDR3 is TGTGCTAGTGGTTTGCCGCCGGGACAGGGCTCCTATGGCTACACCTTC. It codes for CASGLPPGQGSYGYTF. Together with reference TRBV12-5 and TRBJ1-2, the CDR3 gives the full variable domain: DARVTQTPRHKVTEMGQEVTMRCQPILGHNTVFWYRQTMMQGLELLAYFRNRAPLDDSGMPKDRFSAEMPDATLATLKIQPSEPRDSAVYFCASGLPPGQGSYGYTFGSGTRLTVV.

J is TRBJ1-1 and V is TRBV4-1; no firm D call. The CDR3 spans 16 residues. The germline V gene encodes CDR1 MGHRA and CDR2 YSYEKL. V lost 4 bases, J lost 0 bases, and 15 bases lay in between. CDR3 nucleotide sequence: TGCGCCAGCAGCCGCATTAGGACGGAAATGAACACTGAAGCTTTCTTT. This sequence encodes CASSRIRTEMNTEAFF.

V gene TRBV27 combines with J gene TRBJ1-1; TRBD1 agrees at 9 bases. This CDR3 has 16 residues. V shed 5 bases, J shed 1 base, and the junction held 8 bases outside the gene matches. Germline V CDR1 and CDR2: MNHEY, SMNVEV (reference sequence). The CDR3: CASSPIGQGKNTEAFF. The CDR3 DNA reads as TGTGCCAGCAGTCCGATCGGACAGGGGAAGAACACTGAAGCTTTCTTT.

This chain uses TRBV6-5 with TRBJ1-2, with D perhaps TRBD1 (5 bases). The CDR3 length is 14 residues. Germline V lookup: CDR1 MNHEY, CDR2 SVGAGI. The germline V and J ends were trimmed by 7 bases and 2 bases, with 14 bases remaining between them. CDR3 DNA: TGTGCCAGCACCCAAGGGGAGTGGAACTATGGCTACACCTTC. This codes for CASTQGEWNYGYTF.

The chain links TRBV18 to TRBJ1-1; maybe TRBD1 (6 bases). The length of the CDR3 is 16 residues. CDR1 and CDR2 from the germline V gene are KGHSH and LQKENI. The V end lost 3 bases, the J end lost 5 bases, and 19 bases lay between the germline ends. For the CDR3, the DNA is TGTGCCAGCTCACCTCGAAGGGTAGGGGGGAATACTGAAGCTTTCTTT. Translation: CASSPRRVGGNTEAFF.

V gene TRBV5-1 combines with J gene TRBJ2-3; maybe TRBD2 (6 bases). The germline V gene has CDR1 SGHRS and CDR2 YFSETQ. The CDR3 sequence is 18 residues long. The V and J ends lost 0 bases and 6 bases respectively, with 23 bases between them. This chain's CDR3 is CASSLASGGAALGDTQYF. The CDR3 nucleotides are TGCGCCAGCAGCTTGGCGTCTGGCGGGGCTGCCTTGGGGGATACGCAGTATTTT.

This clone was observed a few times. CDR3 sequence reads: CASSSTGATNEKLFF. DNA for the CDR3: TGCGCCAGCAGCTCCACGGGGGCAACTAATGAAAAACTGTTTTTT. This chain uses TRBV5-1 with TRBJ1-4; tentatively, D is TRBD1 (5 bases). V was trimmed by 3 bases and J by 0 bases, leaving 9 bases between them. Germline V gene sequence: CDR1 SGHRS, CDR2 YFSETQ. The CDR3 runs 15 residues.

The chain recombines TRBV6-6 with TRBJ1-1; TRBD1 might be the D (5 bases). Trimming shortened V by 6 bases and J by 6 bases, and 11 bases separated the two germline ends. Germline assignment: CDR1 MNHNY and CDR2 SVGAGI (reference sequence). This CDR3 has 12 amino acids. The CDR3 region has the DNA TGTGCCAGCAGAGCAGGGAGATCTGAAGCTTTCTTT. Its protein is CASRAGRSEAFF.

The rearrangement uses TRBV7-2 and TRBJ2-7; 7 nucleotides agree with TRBD1. Per germline, CDR1 SGHTA and CDR2 FQGNSA. The V segment lost 5 bases and the J segment 7 bases; nucleotides outside the gene matches: 8. This CDR3 spans 13 amino acids. The CDR3 reads CASSEHRGYEQYF. DNA of the CDR3: TGTGCCAGCAGCGAGCACAGGGGCTATGAGCAGTACTTC.

A remark on this clone: The sample carries other DNA sequences with the same CDR3. V is TRBV21-1 and J is TRBJ1-1. TRBV21-1 is assigned pseudogene status. This CDR3 comprises 16 residues. The CDR3 sequence is CASSPPRQRGNTEAFF. The CDR3 DNA reads TGTGCCAGCAGCCCTCCCCGACAGCGGGGGAACACTGAAGCTTTCTTT.

The chain links TRBV20-1 to TRBJ2-5; D is undetermined. The CDR3 is 11 residues long. Trimming took 3 bases from V and 5 from J, leaving 7 bases between them. Germline V gene sequence: CDR1 DFQATT, CDR2 SNEGSKA (reference sequence). The CDR3 spells CSASLRETQYF. Here the CDR3 DNA reads TGCAGTGCTAGTTTAAGGGAGACCCAGTACTTC.

The genes are TRBV2 and TRBJ1-1, with no clear D. The germline CDR1 and CDR2 sequences are SNHLY and FYNNEI. This CDR3 is built from 14 residues. Deletions cut 7 bases from V and 1 base from J, with 13 bases between. CDR3 protein: CASTGIRQNTEAFF. The DNA of the CDR3 is TGTGCCAGCACCGGAATTAGACAGAACACTGAAGCTTTCTTT.

CDR3 amino acids: CASSDAMDRGKGYTF. CDR3 sequence (DNA): TGTGCCAGTAGTGACGCCATGGACAGGGGTAAAGGCTACACCTTC. The V call is TRBV19, the J call TRBJ1-2; TRBD1 matches at 9 bases. Germline loops: CDR1 LNHDA, CDR2 SQIVND (reference sequence). The V segment lost 5 bases and the J segment 8 bases; nucleotides outside the gene matches: 12. CDR3 length equals 15 residues.